The present TCR beta chain was sequenced within a study of cytomegalovirus exposure and HLA in healthy donors. Study-wide background: As an earlier analysis found, around 200 million T cells yielded fewer than 130 million unique TCR beta sequences. Study outcomes and limitations: Some TCR beta chains (roughly 160 of them) were listed as cytomegalovirus-associated. For presence/absence analyses, sequencing depth was assumed to be roughly uniform across donors. In a later analysis, at a false discovery rate of 0.05, fewer than 20,000 TCR beta sequences were associated with HLA alleles.

CDR3 length: 12 amino acids. Germline V gene sequence: CDR1 MNHEY, CDR2 SVGAGI. With 60 Vbeta and 13 Jbeta primers, the PCR was carried out. Clones were sequenced by immunoSEQ multiplex PCR, and TCRdb holds only the in-frame ones, with some missing. The table lists some 130,000 clones, 75% to 85% of them singletons. On this clone itself: The antigen is undetermined. The junction departs from the called germline gene at one end, perhaps through a read error.

The chain employs TRBV6-5 and TRBJ2-5; 7 bases are shared with TRBD1. The material sequenced was PBMCs. This receptor was taken from a male donor in good health and CMV-seropositive. The CDR3 is CASSYLGGSLHF. For the CDR3, the DNA is TGTGCCAGCAGTTACCTAGGGGGCTCGTTGCACTTC.